This entry features one T cell receptor (beta chain) sequence. Its antigen remains unknown. The data originate from a study of T cell responses to AZD1222 COVID-19 vaccine. Whole-study results and caveats: Vaccine-related CD4 TCRs covered spike, predominating at 160-218 and 743-854. Every sample of the repertoires postdated the peak T cell response. Only five or six individuals given AZD1222 were seropositive at baseline. Vaccination with two AZD1222 doses was followed by a rise in Spike-specific TCR breadth and depth.

Data came from immunoSEQ multiplex PCR; TCRdb stores just in-frame clones and leaves some out. Of some 130,000 clones in the sample, 89% are singletons; the top ten hold roughly 6.3%. The V gene's germline CDR1 is SGHNT and CDR2 YYREEE (reference sequence). The CDR3 covers 13 residues. V was clipped by 6 bases and J by 8 bases, with 15 bases between them. The input for sequencing was peripheral blood, taken on day 0 of AZD1222 vaccination. The TCR originated in an adult in good health. This chain joins TRBV5-4 and TRBJ2-1, with D tentatively TRBD1 or TRBD2 (5 bases each). Written as DNA, the CDR3 is TGTGCCAGCACCGCACGTCTGGGGGATGAGCAGTTCTTC. This gives the protein CASTARLGDEQFF. Full variable domain (missing parts from reference TRBV5-4 and TRBJ2-1): ETGVTQSPTHLIKTRGQQVTLRCSSQSGHNTVSWYQQALGQGPQFIFQYYREEENGRGNFPPRFSGLQFPNYSSELNVNALELDDSALYLCASTARLGDEQFFGPGTRLTVL.